The 29 T cell receptor beta chains below were found in one sample sequenced in a study of CD8+ T cells in alopecia areata. Following extraction, RNA underwent reverse transcription to cDNA, which served as the sequencing template. Some clones are missing from TCRdb's copy, which holds only in-frame ones; the method was immunoSEQ multiplex PCR. The sample lists some 31,000 clones; 70% to 80% were seen once. Sequencing input: NKG2D-low CD8+ T cells sorted from blood. The receptors stem from a human donor with alopecia areata.

The genes are TRBV4-3 and TRBJ2-4; tentatively, D is TRBD1 (6 bases). V was trimmed by 3 bases and J by 0 bases, leaving 15 bases between them. CDR3 length: 17 amino acids. Germline CDR1 is LGHNA and CDR2 is YSLEER. The CDR3 region is CASSQDSVAVAKNIQYF. DNA for the CDR3: TGCGCCAGCAGCCAGGACAGCGTAGCAGTAGCCAAAAACATTCAGTACTTC.

The chain employs TRBV21-1 and TRBJ1-6. TRBV21-1 is a pseudogene locus. CDR3 size: 13 residues. The CDR3 DNA reads as TGTGCCAGCAGCATAGGACGAAATTCACCCCTCCACTTT. It encodes CASSIGRNSPLHF.

This clone was found once. V gene TRBV2 combines with J gene TRBJ1-1, with 7 bases aligning to TRBD1. The CDR3 is 11 residues long. Germline lookup yields CDR1 SNHLY and CDR2 FYNNEI. V dropped 9 bases and J dropped 8; count of bases not matched to a gene: 6. The CDR3 loop reads CARSGQEEAFF. The CDR3, as DNA: TGTGCCAGATCAGGACAGGAAGAAGCTTTCTTT.

The CDR3 region is CASSPDTQSSYNEQFF. The CDR3 nucleotides are TGTGCCAGCAGTCCGGACACTCAGAGCTCCTACAATGAGCAGTTCTTC. The chain couples TRBV27 to TRBJ2-1, with D perhaps matching TRBD1 (5 bases). Germline values: CDR1 MNHEY, CDR2 SMNVEV (reference sequence). This CDR3 contains 16 residues. V lost 5 bases and J 0 bases, leaving 14 bases between the germline ends.

This clone was observed a single time. The gene calls are TRBV11-1 and TRBJ2-3; TRBD2 matches at 11 bases. Germline CDR1 is SGHAT and CDR2 is FQDESV (reference sequence). Losses at the gene ends were 5 bases for V and 1 base for J; bases not matched to a gene: 5. The CDR3 has 16 amino acids. The CDR3 DNA reads TGTGCCAGCAGCGTGTATAGCGGGGGGGGCACAGATACGCAGTATTTT. It specifies CASSVYSGGGTDTQYF.

This chain links TRBV7-9 with TRBJ1-1; unclear D gene. The V and J ends lost 5 bases and 0 bases respectively, with 10 bases between them. This CDR3 comprises 14 residues. The V gene's germline CDR1 is SEHNR and CDR2 FQNEAQ (reference sequence). In DNA form, the CDR3 reads TGTGCCAGCAGCCTCCCTAATATGAACACTGAAGCTTTCTTT. Protein sequence: CASSLPNMNTEAFF.

Only a few counts were recorded for this clone. The rearrangement joins TRBV7-9 to TRBJ2-1, with D hard to call. The CDR3 has 12 residues. Germline V gene data show CDR1 as SEHNR and CDR2 as FQNEAQ (reference sequence). The V end lost 0 bases, the J end lost 8 bases, and 5 bases lay between the germline ends. The CDR3 is CASSLANYEQFF. The CDR3 DNA reads TGTGCCAGCAGCTTAGCCAACTATGAGCAGTTCTTC.

The chain is built from TRBV27 and TRBJ1-5, with no clear D. CDR1 and CDR2 (germline): MNHEY, SMNVEV (reference sequence). Trimming pared 0 bases from V and 0 bases from J, leaving 3 bases between. The CDR3 has 14 amino acids. As DNA, the CDR3 is TGTGCCAGCAGTTTATCGGGTAGCAATCAGCCCCAGCATTTT. Its protein is CASSLSGSNQPQHF.

The chain employs TRBV5-1 and TRBJ2-7; a weak D match, TRBD1 (5 bases). The CDR3 extends over 14 amino acids. Germline loops: CDR1 SGHRS, CDR2 YFSETQ. V was clipped by 1 base and J by 6 bases, with 14 bases between them. This CDR3 reads CASSLISGPSEQYF. For the CDR3, the DNA is TGCGCCAGCAGCTTGATCTCAGGGCCTAGCGAGCAGTACTTC.

The rearrangement links TRBV4-1 to TRBJ2-1; D is perhaps TRBD1 (5 bases). Germline V gives CDR1 MGHRA, CDR2 YSYEKL. The CDR3 covers 15 residues. V lost 0 bases and J lost 6, with 12 bases in between. CDR3 coding DNA: TGCGCCAGCAGCCAAGAGGCAGGGATACTCAATGAGCAGTTCTTC. As protein: CASSQEAGILNEQFF.

The chain carries TRBV11-2 and TRBJ1-1, with D maybe TRBD1 (5 bases). CDR3 length: 12 amino acids. V lost 1 base, J lost 11 bases, and 11 bases lay in between. CDR1 is SGHAT and CDR2 is FQNNGV in the germline V gene. For the CDR3, the DNA is TGTGCCAGCAGCTTAGTAGGGGACTTGGCTTTCTTT. This codes for CASSLVGDLAFF.

V and J are TRBV6-4 and TRBJ2-1; tentatively, D is TRBD2 (6 bases). V was cut by 2 bases and J by 9 bases, with 11 bases left in between. Germline CDR1 reads MRHNA; CDR2 reads SNTAGT. The CDR3 has 13 amino acids. CDR3 sequence reads: CASSDVLGGEQFF. CDR3 nucleotides: TGTGCCAGCAGTGACGTTTTGGGGGGTGAGCAGTTCTTC.

The V gene is TRBV7-9, the J gene TRBJ1-2; 7 bases line up with TRBD1. Germline V gives CDR1 SEHNR, CDR2 FQNEAQ (reference sequence). CDR3 length: 16 amino acids. CDR3 amino acids: CAGWNEQGKTNYGYTF. In nucleotides, the CDR3 is TGTGCGGGGTGGAACGAACAGGGGAAGACTAACTATGGCTACACCTTC.

The chain is built from TRBV20-1 and TRBJ2-1; no definite D call. CDR1 is DFQATT, CDR2 SNEGSKA, per germline (reference sequence). CDR3 length: 10 amino acids. V lost 5 bases to trimming and J lost 9 bases, with 8 bases between them. CDR3 region: CSALSFEQFF. The CDR3 DNA reads TGCAGTGCTTTATCTTTTGAGCAGTTCTTC.

The rearrangement joins TRBV5-1 to TRBJ2-7, with D unclear. Germline-derived CDR1 and CDR2 are SGHRS and YFSETQ. This CDR3 comprises 13 residues. V lost 3 bases and J 0 bases, leaving 7 bases between the germline ends. In DNA form, the CDR3 reads TGCGCCAGCAGCTGGTCCGACTCCTACGAGCAGTACTTC. Translation gives CASSWSDSYEQYF.

The chain couples TRBV4-3 to TRBJ2-3; a possible D gene is TRBD1 (5 bases). Trimming shortened V by 1 base and J by 6 bases, and 11 bases separated the two germline ends. Germline V gene data show CDR1 as LGHNA and CDR2 as YSLEER. The CDR3 runs to 14 residues. Written as DNA, the CDR3 is TGCGCCAGCAGCCAAGTTTCAGGGTTGGATACGCAGTATTTT. It is translated as CASSQVSGLDTQYF.

The V gene is TRBV7-9, the J gene TRBJ2-1; D call uncertain. This CDR3 spans 14 amino acids. Trimming pared 0 bases from V and 6 bases from J, leaving 9 bases between. CDR1 is SEHNR, CDR2 FQNEAQ, per germline (reference sequence). The CDR3 here is CASSLALTPNEQFF. Written as DNA, the CDR3 is TGTGCCAGCAGCTTAGCGTTGACCCCCAATGAGCAGTTCTTC.

The genes are TRBV7-2 and TRBJ2-5; 11 bases match TRBD2. J was trimmed by 1 base and V by 5 bases; bases with no gene match: 3. The CDR3 length is 15 residues. Germline V gives CDR1 SGHTA, CDR2 FQGNSA. DNA of the CDR3: TGTGCCAGCAGCCCTAGCGGGGGGACCCAAGAGACCCAGTACTTC. It codes for CASSPSGGTQETQYF.

CDR3 in DNA: TGCAGCGTCACAACTGGACCGGCTGGGAGGGAGCAGTACTTC. Translation gives CSVTTGPAGREQYF. V usage is TRBV29-1 and J usage is TRBJ2-7; TRBD2 might be the D (6 bases). Germline CDR1 reads SQVTM; CDR2 reads ANQGSEA. The length of the CDR3 is 14 residues. V lost 6 bases and J 7 bases, leaving 22 bases between the germline ends.

By frequency in the sample, this clone is medium-sized. The chain couples TRBV7-9 to TRBJ2-5, with D possibly being TRBD2 (5 bases). CDR1 and CDR2 (germline): SEHNR, FQNEAQ (reference sequence). The CDR3 totals 15 residues. V shed 7 bases and J shed 1 base, with 16 bases lying between them. The CDR3 protein is CASNEPNRGQETQYF. The CDR3 DNA sequence: TGTGCCAGCAACGAACCCAACCGGGGCCAAGAGACCCAGTACTTC.

The V gene is TRBV30, the J gene TRBJ2-7; tentatively, D is TRBD2 (5 bases). V was clipped by 7 bases and J by 1 base, with 17 bases between them. The V gene's germline CDR1 is GTSNPN and CDR2 SVGIG (reference sequence). The CDR3 runs 14 residues. The CDR3 nucleotides read TGTGCCTCCCTAGATCTGGGCGGGTCCTACGAGCAGTACTTC. It is translated as CASLDLGGSYEQYF.

The rearrangement uses TRBV19 and TRBJ2-1; no firm D call. The CDR3 loop spans 16 amino acids. The V end lost 10 bases, the J end lost 4 bases, and 23 bases lay between the germline ends. In germline, CDR1 is LNHDA, CDR2 SQIVND (reference sequence). CDR3 nucleotides: TGTGCCACCACGTACGCCGCCATGAGTACGTACAATGAGCAGTTCTTC. Translation gives CATTYAAMSTYNEQFF.

The chain employs TRBV6-1 and TRBJ2-7; 9 nucleotides match TRBD2. The germline gives CDR1 MNHNS, CDR2 SASEGT. The CDR3 sequence is 11 residues long. Written as DNA, the CDR3 is TGTGCGGCGGGAGGGCCCTACGAGCAGTACTTC. This sequence encodes CAAGGPYEQYF.

The chain recombines TRBV29-1 with TRBJ2-2, with D hard to call. The CDR3 extends over 13 amino acids. The ends were cut back, 6 bases at V and 1 base at J, with 9 bases in the middle. Germline V gene data show CDR1 as SQVTM and CDR2 as ANQGSEA. DNA for the CDR3: TGCAGCGTGCCCGACAAGAACACCGGGGAGCTGTTTTTT. This codes for CSVPDKNTGELFF.

The V gene is TRBV7-8, the J gene TRBJ2-5, with TRBD1 as a possible D gene (5 bases). This CDR3 has 13 amino acids. The germline V gene encodes CDR1 SGHVS and CDR2 FQNEAQ. V was pared by 5 bases and J by 1 base, with 8 bases between. In nucleotides, the CDR3 is TGTGCCAGCAGCCAGGGTCGCCAAGAGACCCAGTACTTC. Encoded protein: CASSQGRQETQYF.

V and J are TRBV5-1 and TRBJ2-7; 7 bases agree with TRBD1. J gave up 3 bases and V 4 bases, and 7 bases lay outside the gene matches. Germline-derived CDR1 and CDR2 are SGHRS and YFSETQ. The CDR3 has 14 residues. The DNA for the CDR3 is TGCGCCAGCAGCCCCCCCGGGACAGACTACGAGCAGTACTTC. Protein sequence: CASSPPGTDYEQYF.

The chain has TRBV27 and TRBJ1-6; D call uncertain. The V end lost 5 bases, the J end lost 5 bases, and 4 bases lay between the germline ends. CDR3 size: 12 residues. Germline CDR1 is MNHEY and CDR2 is SMNVEV (reference sequence). The CDR3 DNA sequence: TGTGCCAGCAGTGCCCATAATTCACCCCTCCACTTT. It encodes CASSAHNSPLHF.

The rearrangement joins TRBV29-1 to TRBJ2-7; D not certain. Per germline, CDR1 SQVTM and CDR2 ANQGSEA. V lost 7 bases and J 3 bases, leaving 7 bases between the germline ends. The length of the CDR3 is 10 residues. CDR3 in amino acids: CSASNYEQYF. The CDR3 DNA reads as TGCAGCGCCTCTAACTACGAGCAGTACTTC.

The chain links TRBV27 to TRBJ2-3, with 11 bases lining up with TRBD1. Germline CDR1 and CDR2: MNHEY and SMNVEV (reference sequence). Unmatched junction bases numbered 9, after V lost 0 bases and J lost 4 bases. CDR3 size: 18 residues. CDR3: CASSLSYRPGQGADTQYF. Here the CDR3 DNA reads TGTGCCAGCAGTTTATCCTACCGACCGGGACAGGGGGCAGATACGCAGTATTTT.